The 30 T cell receptor beta chains below come from one sample, sequenced in a study of neurological immune-mediated disorders. TCRdb recomputed calls from the 5' RACE reads with MiXCR, one row per CDR3 protein. This table has about 80,000 distinct CDR3 sequences, nearly 6% appearing once. As to time point: longitudinal time-point 2. The sample consisted of PBMCs. Receptor source: a woman aged 55-70 years with multiple sclerosis.

This clonotype was seen many times. The CDR3 DNA is TGTGCCAGCGGAAGTAACCTCGCGAACACCGGGGAGCTGTTTTTT. It translates to CASGSNLANTGELFF. The chain is built from TRBV2 and TRBJ2-2; D remains unclear. The CDR3 extends over 15 amino acids. V lost 8 bases to trimming and J lost 0 bases, with 13 bases between them. Germline V gene lookup returns CDR1 SNHLY and CDR2 FYNNEI.

This clonotype was observed at least ten times. The V gene is TRBV10-3, the J gene TRBJ1-2; possibly TRBD1 for D (5 bases). CDR3 size: 15 residues. Trimming stripped 10 bases from V and 8 bases from J, with 26 bases between. Germline V gives CDR1 ENHRY, CDR2 SYGVKD. The CDR3 sequence is CATRSSGTSGGGYTF. Written as DNA, the CDR3 is TGTGCCACCCGCAGCAGCGGGACGTCAGGAGGGGGCTACACCTTC.

This chain connects TRBV18 to TRBJ1-6, with 8 bases matching TRBD1. Germline CDR1 is KGHSH and CDR2 is LQKENI. The length of the CDR3 is 16 residues. Trimming took 8 bases from V and 2 from J; bases not matched to a gene: 8. CDR3 in amino acids: CASLRQGRAYNSPLHF. In nucleotides, the CDR3 is TGTGCCAGCCTAAGACAGGGGCGCGCCTATAATTCACCCCTCCACTTT.

This clonotype was counted at least ten times. Here the CDR3 DNA reads TGTGCCAGCAGCCCCAGGGTGGGAGTAGGCCATAATGAGCAGTTCTTC. Translated: CASSPRVGVGHNEQFF. This chain joins TRBV3-1 and TRBJ2-1; D could derive from TRBD1 or TRBD2 (5 bases each). This CDR3 region has 16 residues. Germline V gives CDR1 LGHDT, CDR2 YNNKEL (reference sequence). Trimming pared 4 bases from V and 7 bases from J, leaving 20 bases between.

Ten or more counts support this clonotype. The rearrangement links TRBV7-9 to TRBJ1-2; no definite D call. Per the germline V gene, CDR1 is SEHNR and CDR2 is FQNEAQ (reference sequence). V was clipped by 1 base and J by 10 bases, with 13 bases between them. The CDR3 length is 13 residues. CDR3 nucleotides: TGTGCCAGCAGCTTAGACTATGACGGAGACTACACCTTC. Its translation: CASSLDYDGDYTF.

In its sample, this clonotype was seen many times. The genes are TRBV12-3 or TRBV12-4 and TRBJ1-6, with 7 bases aligning to TRBD1. With V trimmed by 5 bases and J by 7 bases, 5 bases remained unmatched. The CDR3 has 14 amino acids. CDR3 DNA: TGTGCCAGCAGTACGGGCAGGGGGAATTCACCCCTCCACTTT. Its protein product is CASSTGRGNSPLHF.

This clonotype was seen ten or more times. The chain joins TRBV5-6 to TRBJ1-1; possible D gene TRBD1, 5 bases. V was cut by 3 bases and J by 5 bases, with 14 bases left in between. The length of the CDR3 is 14 residues. Germline-derived CDR1 and CDR2 are SGHDT and YYEEEE. In DNA form, the CDR3 reads TGTGCCAGCAGCTCCGGGACCGAATGGACTGAAGCTTTCTTT. This gives the protein CASSSGTEWTEAFF.

This clonotype was detected only a few times. V and J are TRBV7-9 and TRBJ2-3; D uncertain. Germline loops: CDR1 SEHNR, CDR2 FQNEAQ (reference sequence). Trimming removed 6 bases at V and 4 bases at J, with 20 bases between. The CDR3 runs to 16 residues. The CDR3 protein is CASSRELPVASDTQYF. CDR3 sequence (DNA): TGTGCCAGCAGTAGAGAGCTACCAGTGGCTTCAGATACGCAGTATTTT.

This clonotype was observed many times. This chain links TRBV5-1 with TRBJ2-3; 9 nucleotides line up with TRBD1. The CDR3 is 14 amino acids. V shed 4 bases and J 6 bases; nucleotides not matched to a gene: 6. Germline V gene lookup returns CDR1 SGHRS and CDR2 YFSETQ. CDR3 loop: CASSQTGGSDTQYF. The CDR3 nucleotides read TGCGCCAGCAGCCAGACAGGGGGATCCGATACGCAGTATTTT.

The sample holds many counts of this clonotype. In nucleotides, the CDR3 is TGCAGTGCTGCCAACACCCCGGGACAGGGCCTTGCAACTAATGAAAAACTGTTTTTT. Translating it yields CSAANTPGQGLATNEKLFF. This chain connects TRBV20-1 to TRBJ1-4; 9 positions agree with TRBD1. The junction had 16 bases not matched to a gene; V was cut back by 5 bases and J by 0 bases. Germline lookup yields CDR1 DFQATT and CDR2 SNEGSKA (reference sequence). There are 19 residues in the CDR3.

This clonotype appeared many times. The chain uses TRBV14 and TRBJ2-5, with D maybe TRBD2 (5 bases). Germline-derived CDR1 and CDR2 are SGHDN and FVKESK. Trimming took off 2 bases at V and 5 bases at J, with 15 bases between the two ends. This CDR3 spans 15 amino acids. The CDR3 sequence is CASSQHPLGGETQYF. Here the CDR3 DNA reads TGTGCCAGCAGCCAACACCCACTAGGTGGGGAGACCCAGTACTTC.

This clonotype was detected many times. The chain employs TRBV20-1 and TRBJ1-5; TRBD1 might be the D (5 bases). The germline gives CDR1 DFQATT, CDR2 SNEGSKA (reference sequence). V was trimmed by 3 bases and J by 5 bases, leaving 14 bases between them. The CDR3 loop spans 14 amino acids. This chain's CDR3 is CSARGSGTHQPQHF. The CDR3 DNA is TGCAGTGCTAGGGGTTCGGGGACTCATCAGCCCCAGCATTTT.

The sample holds many counts of this clonotype. V is TRBV5-1 and J is TRBJ2-7; D is unresolved. Germline V gives CDR1 SGHRS, CDR2 YFSETQ. CDR3 length: 15 amino acids. Between the trimmed V and J ends, which lost 7 bases and 0 bases, there was a span of 17 bases. The CDR3 sequence is CASQSGPTSSYEQYF. The CDR3 region has the DNA TGCGCCAGCCAATCCGGGCCGACGAGCTCCTACGAGCAGTACTTC.

This clonotype has a count of ten or more. V is TRBV6-5 and J is TRBJ2-7, with D perhaps TRBD2 (6 bases). Between the trimmed V and J ends, which lost 0 bases and 0 bases, there was a span of 12 bases. This CDR3 contains 16 residues. From germline, CDR1 is MNHEY and CDR2 SVGAGI. The CDR3 is CASSYSTIGSSYEQYF. DNA of the CDR3: TGTGCCAGCAGTTACTCGACTATCGGGAGCTCCTACGAGCAGTACTTC.

This clonotype was counted many times. The V call is TRBV20-1, the J call TRBJ1-5, with 7 nucleotides matching TRBD1. This CDR3 comprises 14 residues. V shed 6 bases, J shed 6 bases, and the junction held 11 bases outside the gene matches. The germline V gene encodes CDR1 DFQATT and CDR2 SNEGSKA (reference sequence). The CDR3 bases are TGCAGTGCAACCCCCCGACAGGGCCTTCAGCCCCAGCATTTT. The encoded protein is CSATPRQGLQPQHF.

This clonotype was counted ten times or more. The chain joins TRBV20-1 to TRBJ1-5; D is uncertain. Looked up from germline, CDR1 is DFQATT and CDR2 is SNEGSKA (reference sequence). V lost 3 bases and J lost 1, with 10 bases in between. CDR3 length equals 14 residues. The CDR3 DNA sequence: TGCAGTGCTAGCCCCCCCGGGAGCAATCAGCCCCAGCATTTT. The encoded protein is CSASPPGSNQPQHF.

This clonotype was picked up many times. The chain combines TRBV5-6 with TRBJ1-4; no clear D gene. V shed 4 bases and J shed 4 bases, with 17 bases lying between them. Germline CDR1 and CDR2: SGHDT and YYEEEE. The CDR3 contains 16 residues. The CDR3 DNA follows: TGTGCCAGCAGCCAGCAACCGACGGTAGTTAATGAAAAACTGTTTTTT. Encoded protein: CASSQQPTVVNEKLFF.

At least ten counts were recorded for this clonotype. The chain recombines TRBV28 with TRBJ1-2; D is undetermined. In germline, CDR1 is MDHEN, CDR2 SYDVKM. This CDR3 contains 11 residues. V dropped 5 bases and J dropped 8 bases, with 9 bases sitting between them. The CDR3 bases are TGTGCCAGCAGTCTAACTAGAGGCTACACCTTC. It encodes CASSLTRGYTF.

In its sample, this clonotype was seen many times. The gene calls are TRBV5-1 and TRBJ2-5, with unresolved D. The CDR3 sequence is 15 residues long. V shed 5 bases and J shed 5 bases, with 19 bases lying between them. Germline V gene lookup returns CDR1 SGHRS and CDR2 YFSETQ. The CDR3 spells CASRQTLGSMETQYF. CDR3 DNA sequence: TGCGCCAGCAGGCAAACCTTAGGGTCAATGGAGACCCAGTACTTC.

The chain employs TRBV18 and TRBJ1-1; TRBD1 is a possible D gene (5 bases). Trimming left V 3 bases short and J 8 bases short, with 13 bases between. The CDR3 spans 13 residues. Germline lookup yields CDR1 KGHSH and CDR2 LQKENI. CDR3 DNA sequence: TGTGCCAGCTCACCTGGGACGATGCCCGAAGCTTTCTTT. Its translation is CASSPGTMPEAFF. The full variable domain, in which reference TRBV18 and TRBJ1-1 provide the parts outside the CDR3, is NAGVMQNPRHLVRRRGQEARLRCSPMKGHSHVYWYRQLPEEGLKFMVYLQKENIIDESGMPKERFSAEFPKEGPSILRIQQVVRGDSAAYFCASSPGTMPEAFFGQGTRLTVV.

This clonotype was counted at least ten times. The rearrangement links TRBV11-1 to TRBJ2-7; the D gene is possibly TRBD1 (6 bases). V was trimmed by 4 bases and J by 5 bases, leaving 18 bases between them. CDR1 and CDR2 (germline): SGHAT, FQDESV (reference sequence). The CDR3 loop spans 15 amino acids. CDR3 amino acids: CASSYVVGAQDEQYF. Written as DNA, the CDR3 is TGTGCCAGCAGCTACGTCGTGGGGGCTCAGGACGAGCAGTACTTC.

CDR3 region: CASSTSGGKETQYF. For the CDR3, the DNA is TGTGCCAGCAGCACTAGCGGGGGCAAAGAGACCCAGTACTTC. This sequence joins TRBV12-3 or TRBV12-4 and TRBJ2-5, with 11 bases matching TRBD2. This CDR3 comprises 14 residues. The J segment lost 3 bases and the V segment lost 6 bases, leaving 3 bases of the junction unmatched.

The V and J genes are TRBV11-3 and TRBJ2-3; 10 bases fit TRBD1. The CDR3 covers 17 residues. Per the germline V gene, CDR1 is SGHNT and CDR2 is YENEEA. V lost 2 bases and J lost 1; bases outside the gene matches: 6. CDR3 residues: CASSLRGTGAGTDTQYF. CDR3 sequence (DNA): TGTGCCAGCAGCTTAAGGGGGACAGGGGCCGGCACAGATACGCAGTATTTT.

With regard to this clonotype: This may arise from a read error, as a much more abundant clone is one base away. The V gene is TRBV5-1, the J gene TRBJ2-3; possibly TRBD1 for D (5 bases). The CDR3 spans 13 residues. Germline CDR1 is SGHRS and CDR2 is YFSETQ. CDR3 DNA: TGCGCCAGCAGCTTGAGGGGCGCAGATACGCTGTATTTT. This gives the protein CASSLRGADTLYF.

The sample holds many counts of this clonotype. The chain joins TRBV9 to TRBJ2-1; D is undetermined. This CDR3 is built from 11 residues. From germline, CDR1 is SGDLS and CDR2 YYNGEE. V shed 6 bases and J shed 10 bases, with 11 bases lying between them. CDR3 DNA: TGTGCCAGCAACCCTTTGGGGGAGCAGTTCTTC. Amino acid sequence: CASNPLGEQFF.

This clonotype came up many times. This sequence joins TRBV7-2 and TRBJ1-5; tentatively, D is TRBD1 (5 bases). Trimming left V 2 bases short and J 9 bases short, with 11 bases between. Per the germline V gene, CDR1 is SGHTA and CDR2 is FQGNSA. This CDR3 spans 13 amino acids. The CDR3 loop reads CASSLTGEGPQHF. In nucleotides, the CDR3 is TGTGCCAGCAGCTTAACGGGGGAGGGGCCCCAGCATTTT. Based on the CDR3 plus reference TRBV7-2 and TRBJ1-5, the full variable domain is GAGVSQSPSNKVTEKGKDVELRCDPISGHTALYWYRQSLGQGLEFLIYFQGNSAPDKSGLPSDRFSAERTGGSVSTLTIQRTQQEDSAVYLCASSLTGEGPQHFGDGTRLSIL.

There are many counts of this clonotype. V gene TRBV6-5 combines with J gene TRBJ2-2; D might be TRBD2 (6 bases). CDR1 and CDR2 (germline): MNHEY, SVGAGI. V was pared by 2 bases and J by 5 bases, with 12 bases between. The CDR3 has 15 amino acids. This chain's CDR3 is CASSYAFAGTGELFF. Written as DNA, the CDR3 is TGTGCCAGCAGTTACGCGTTCGCGGGGACCGGGGAGCTGTTTTTT.

Many counts were recorded for this clonotype. The CDR3 end shows no conserved phenylalanine or tryptophan, and so a read error is likely. It is unclear where the CDR3 begins or ends on the DNA, so no DNA is shown, and the CDR3 is as TCRdb lists it. The V call is TRBV5-6, the J call TRBJ1-4; the D segment call TRBD1 is taken from the table without a DNA check. CDR1 is SGHDT and CDR2 is YYEEEE in the germline V gene. The CDR3 has 13 residues if both end residues are counted. CDR3 amino acids: CASSFGSMDRKMN.

This clonotype was recorded many times. The CDR3 nucleotides read TGCGCCAGCAGCTTGGAAAGTGCTGTCTATGGCTACACCTTC. Residues: CASSLESAVYGYTF. This chain links TRBV5-1 with TRBJ1-2; no definite D call. Germline loops: CDR1 SGHRS, CDR2 YFSETQ. This CDR3 is 14 amino acids long. V was cut by 0 bases and J by 4 bases, with 10 bases left in between.

This clonotype was counted at least ten times. V and J are TRBV20-1 and TRBJ2-3; TRBD2 might be the D (7 bases). Trimming took 7 bases from V and 6 from J, leaving 20 bases between them. From germline, CDR1 is DFQATT and CDR2 SNEGSKA (reference sequence). This CDR3 comprises 14 residues. The chain's CDR3 is CSGGGRTVTDTQYF. The DNA for the CDR3 is TGCAGTGGGGGGGGGCGAACTGTCACGGATACGCAGTATTTT.